This TCR beta chain was identified in a study of T cells in Graves' hyperthyroidism and ophthalmopathy. Study-level results: Most thyroid clonotypes that were expanded above 0.001 also turned up in blood.

V was trimmed by 3 bases and J by 3 bases, leaving 14 bases between them. CDR3 length: 15 amino acids. CDR1 and CDR2 from the germline V gene are LNHNV and YYDKDF (reference sequence). TCR beta CDR3 sequences were amplified from RNA transcripts. Initially, a first-round RT-PCR of the TCR CDR3 employed the HTBI primer set. TCRdb reanalysed the multiplex PCR reads using MiXCR and keeps one entry per CDR3 protein. The sample yields about 700,000 distinct CDR3 sequences, 14% seen once. This clonotype was observed at least ten times. The antigen remains undetermined. The sample taken for sequencing was blood. This chain links TRBV15 with TRBJ1-2, with D possibly being TRBD1 (6 bases). This clonotype was sampled from a woman younger than 30 with Graves' hyperthyroidism. In DNA, the CDR3 is TGTGCCACCAGCAGGACATCTAGGGGGGACTATGGCTACACCTTC. Encoded protein: CATSRTSRGDYGYTF.